Sequencing of this TCR beta chain was carried out in a study of blood T cell repertoires in COVID-19. V was cut by 0 bases and J by 0 bases, with 9 bases left in between. In germline, CDR1 is GTSNPN, CDR2 SVGIG (reference sequence). There are 16 residues in the CDR3. The method was immunoSEQ multiplex PCR; TCRdb's version includes in-frame clones alone and lacks a portion of them. In the table there are around 130,000 clones, 88% of which are singletons. The clonotype comes from a man between 60 and 70 years old with active or convalescent COVID-19. Sequences were obtained from peripheral blood. The chain combines TRBV30 with TRBJ1-6; a possible D gene is TRBD1 (6 bases). In nucleotides, the CDR3 is TGTGCCTGGAGTGTACAGGGAAACTCCTATAATTCACCCCTCCACTTT. Translating gives CAWSVQGNSYNSPLHF.